The 28 T cell receptor beta chains given below trace back to one sample, sequenced in a study of shared clonotypes between healthy human individuals (TCRdb year 2020). Library construction relied on the immunoSEQ multiplex PCR assay. Held by TCRdb, this immuneACCESS table contains in-frame sequences only and omits some clones. Under half of the omission traces to an unresolved V gene where checked; the cause of the rest is unknown. Within this sample are some 630,000 clones, with around 72% of them counted one time only. 1.8% of the sample is in the top ten clones. Sequenced sample: memory CD4+ T cells sorted from blood. What the cell subset or site label conveys for this sample: CD45RA-negative fraction. All receptors come from a woman under 40 in good health.

The CDR3, as DNA: TGCGCCAGCAGCTTACCGGGAGGCGGTACCGGGGAGCTGTTTTTT. Its protein is CASSLPGGGTGELFF. The chain joins TRBV5-1 to TRBJ2-2; 7 positions match TRBD2. The trim removed 2 bases at V and 5 bases at J, leaving 6 bases unmatched. The germline gives CDR1 SGHRS, CDR2 YFSETQ. There are 15 residues in the CDR3.

This chain uses TRBV6-5 with TRBJ2-6; D remains unclear. The CDR3 extends over 16 amino acids. Trimming took 0 bases from V and 0 from J, leaving 6 bases between them. Germline V gene sequence: CDR1 MNHEY, CDR2 SVGAGI. CDR3: CASSYSSSSGANVLTF. The DNA of the CDR3 is TGTGCCAGCAGTTACTCTTCAAGCTCTGGGGCCAACGTCCTGACTTTC.

With regard to this clone: Additional DNA sequences in this sample encode the identical CDR3. This chain uses TRBV29-1 with TRBJ2-2, with TRBD2 matching over 11 bases. V was pared by 4 bases and J by 1 base, with 2 bases of the junction left unmatched. CDR1 and CDR2 (germline): SQVTM, ANQGSEA. The CDR3 consists of 15 residues. The CDR3 DNA sequence: TGCAGCGTTGGAGGGACTAGCGGGAACACCGGGGAGCTGTTTTTT. Its protein product is CSVGGTSGNTGELFF.

The table lists this clone with a count of one. The chain combines TRBV2 with TRBJ2-7, with 10 bases identical to TRBD2. Germline V gene lookup returns CDR1 SNHLY and CDR2 FYNNEI. The CDR3 is 13 amino acids. Germline trimming cut 9 bases from V and 2 bases from J; bases unmatched to any gene: 4. The CDR3 loop reads CASLAGATYEQYF. In DNA, the CDR3 is TGTGCCAGTCTAGCGGGAGCCACCTACGAGCAGTACTTC.

As to this clone: The sample has other DNA sequences that encode this CDR3 too. V and J are TRBV11-2 and TRBJ2-1; 10 nucleotides align to TRBD2. This CDR3 has 15 residues. Germline V gene data show CDR1 as SGHAT and CDR2 as FQNNGV. V lost 5 bases to trimming and J lost 2 bases; unmatched junction nucleotides: 3. The CDR3 spells CASSRLAGTYNEQFF. As DNA, the CDR3 is TGTGCCAGCAGCAGACTAGCGGGTACCTACAATGAGCAGTTCTTC. Full variable domain (outside the CDR3, taken from reference TRBV11-2 and TRBJ2-1): EAGVAQSPRYKIIEKRQSVAFWCNPISGHATLYWYQQILGQGPKLLIQFQNNGVVDDSQLPKDRFSAERLKGVDSTLKIQPAKLEDSAVYLCASSRLAGTYNEQFFGPGTRLTVL.

This clone was detected once. The J gene is TRBJ2-3, the V gene TRBV6-6; 9 positions agree with TRBD1. Trimming took 10 bases from V and 3 from J; bases not matched to a gene: 11. The CDR3 runs to 15 residues. The germline gives CDR1 MNHNY, CDR2 SVGAGI (reference sequence). The CDR3 sequence is CATGGWTGDTDTQYF. The CDR3 bases are TGTGCCACGGGAGGTTGGACAGGGGATACAGATACGCAGTATTTT.

The chain carries TRBV29-1 and TRBJ2-3; D may be TRBD1 (5 bases). CDR3 size: 13 residues. Trimming took 0 bases from V and 4 from J, leaving 8 bases between them. The germline gives CDR1 SQVTM, CDR2 ANQGSEA. CDR3 nucleotide sequence: TGCAGCGTTGAAGAGGTAGGGGCAGATACGCAGTATTTT. This sequence encodes CSVEEVGADTQYF.

This clone was observed once. J is TRBJ1-5 and V is TRBV6-6; D might be TRBD1 (6 bases). CDR1 is MNHNY and CDR2 is SVGAGI in the germline V gene (reference sequence). The CDR3 sequence is 14 residues long. V lost 6 bases to trimming and J lost 7 bases, with 16 bases between them. The CDR3: CASRPQGRGQPQHF. The DNA of the CDR3 is TGTGCCAGCAGACCCCAGGGGAGGGGGCAGCCCCAGCATTTT.

This chain joins TRBV10-3 and TRBJ2-1, with 8 bases fitting TRBD2. The V gene's germline CDR1 is ENHRY and CDR2 SYGVKD. The trim removed 5 bases at V and 10 bases at J, leaving 4 bases unmatched. This CDR3 is 12 amino acids long. The DNA for the CDR3 is TGTGCCATCAGTTACCGGACTAGCGAGCAGTTCTTC. It codes for CAISYRTSEQFF.

On this clone: Since a far larger clone is one base different, this is likely a read error. At the DNA level, this CDR3 is encoded by other sequences in the same sample as well. This sequence joins TRBV9 and TRBJ2-3; D ambiguous. This CDR3 is 13 amino acids long. Trimming removed 1 base from V and 6 bases from J, with 9 bases in between. Germline assignment: CDR1 SGDLS and CDR2 YYNGEE. The DNA for the CDR3 is TGTGCCAGCAGCGTAAAATGGCCGGATACGCAGTATTTT. It yields the protein CASSVKWPDTQYF.

CDR3 nucleotides: TGCGCCAGCAGAGAGACAGGGGGCGGTAGAAACACTGAAGCTTTCTTT. Translation gives CASRETGGGRNTEAFF. The chain joins TRBV5-1 to TRBJ1-1; 10 bases align to TRBD1. The CDR3 is 16 amino acids. Trimming removed 5 bases from V and 2 bases from J; junction bases left unmatched: 9. Looked up from germline, CDR1 is SGHRS and CDR2 is YFSETQ.

The CDR3 spells CASSSTGQGFGELFF. The DNA of the CDR3 is TGTGCCAGCAGTTCTACGGGACAGGGCTTCGGGGAGCTGTTTTTT. This chain joins TRBV28 and TRBJ2-2; 9 positions agree with TRBD1. Germline CDR1 and CDR2: MDHEN and SYDVKM. This CDR3 has 15 amino acids. J gave up 7 bases and V 4 bases, and 7 bases lay outside the gene matches.

This rearrangement joins TRBV5-1 to TRBJ1-3; D is possibly TRBD1 (5 bases). Germline assignment: CDR1 SGHRS and CDR2 YFSETQ. The length of the CDR3 is 16 residues. The germline V and J ends were trimmed by 4 bases and 0 bases, with 14 bases remaining between them. The CDR3 DNA sequence: TGCGCCAGCAGCCCGGAGGGGCCTTACTCTGGAAACACCATATATTTT. Protein sequence: CASSPEGPYSGNTIYF.

This clone was observed a handful of times. The chain carries TRBV7-2 and TRBJ2-2; unclear D gene. The V end was cut by 2 bases, the J end by 6 bases, with 13 bases between. CDR1 SGHTA and CDR2 FQGNSA come from the germline V gene. The CDR3 extends over 15 amino acids. CDR3 sequence: CASSLYVASAGELFF. As DNA, the CDR3 is TGTGCCAGCAGCTTATATGTGGCGTCCGCCGGGGAGCTGTTTTTT.

CDR3 in DNA: TGCGCCAGCAGTGAGGGGGATTACGGGGAGCTGTTTTTT. This encodes CASSEGDYGELFF. The chain combines TRBV10-2 with TRBJ2-2, with D unclear. In germline, CDR1 is WSHSY, CDR2 SAAADI. V was cut by 2 bases and J by 7 bases, with 8 bases left in between. This CDR3 region has 13 residues.

Only one count was recorded for this clone. V usage is TRBV2 and J usage is TRBJ2-2, with D uncertain. The CDR3 totals 15 residues. V lost 8 bases to trimming and J lost 2 bases, with 15 bases between them. Germline CDR1 and CDR2: SNHLY and FYNNEI. The CDR3 sequence: CASRRVEENTGELFF. CDR3 DNA: TGTGCCAGCCGCCGGGTCGAAGAAAACACCGGGGAGCTGTTTTTT.

This clone has just a few counts. The rearrangement joins TRBV7-3 to TRBJ2-2; D remains ambiguous. This CDR3 has 17 amino acids. With 5 bases removed from V and 2 bases from J, the gap between germline ends came to 18 bases. The germline V gene encodes CDR1 SGHTA and CDR2 FQGTGA. The CDR3 DNA is TGTGCCAGCAGCGGTCAACCGGGCAGAATTAACACCGGGGAGCTGTTTTTT. It translates to CASSGQPGRINTGELFF.

The count of this clone is one. The rearrangement joins TRBV28 to TRBJ2-7; D uncertain. CDR3 length equals 13 residues. Germline CDR1 MDHEN, CDR2 SYDVKM. The V and J ends lost 2 bases and 5 bases respectively, with 10 bases between them. CDR3 DNA: TGTGCCAGCAGTTTAACAGCCTACGACGAGCAGTACTTC. Translated, it gives CASSLTAYDEQYF.

The V gene is TRBV5-1, the J gene TRBJ2-1, with a tentative D call TRBD2 (6 bases). The CDR3 has 14 residues. Germline V lookup: CDR1 SGHRS, CDR2 YFSETQ. V was trimmed by 7 bases and J by 8 bases, leaving 19 bases between them. The CDR3 here is CASHNGGGADEQFF. DNA of the CDR3: TGCGCCAGCCACAACGGGGGAGGCGCCGATGAGCAGTTCTTC. The entire variable domain, with the rest obtained from reference TRBV5-1 and TRBJ2-1, is as follows: KAGVTQTPRYLIKTRGQQVTLSCSPISGHRSVSWYQQTPGQGLQFLFEYFSETQRNKGNFPGRFSGRQFSNSRSEMNVSTLELGDSALYLCASHNGGGADEQFFGPGTRLTVL.

This rearrangement joins TRBV19 to TRBJ2-7; 8 bases agree with TRBD1. The CDR3 is 14 amino acids. V dropped 4 bases and J dropped 3; count of bases not matched to a gene: 5. The V gene's germline CDR1 is LNHDA and CDR2 SQIVND (reference sequence). The CDR3 reads CASSNQGAVYEQYF. CDR3 bases: TGTGCCAGTAGTAACCAGGGGGCTGTCTACGAGCAGTACTTC.

The genes are TRBV14 and TRBJ1-3, with a weak D call TRBD1 (5 bases). Germline V gives CDR1 SGHDN, CDR2 FVKESK. V gave up 4 bases and J gave up 9 bases, with 19 bases separating them. This CDR3 is built from 15 residues. CDR3: CASSPGTELSGTIYF. In nucleotides, the CDR3 is TGTGCCAGCAGCCCAGGGACGGAACTTTCAGGCACCATATATTTT.

The CDR3 bases are TGTGCCAGCAGCGTGGACAGGGGGACCTACAATGAGCAGTTCTTC. Protein product: CASSVDRGTYNEQFF. The rearrangement uses TRBV5-4 and TRBJ2-1; 10 bases fit TRBD1. Germline trimming cut 4 bases from V and 2 bases from J; bases unmatched to any gene: 3. The CDR3 length is 15 residues. Germline V gene sequence: CDR1 SGHNT, CDR2 YYREEE (reference sequence).

This clone was picked up one time. The rearrangement joins TRBV19 to TRBJ1-1; no firm D call. With 7 bases removed from V and 0 bases from J, the gap between germline ends came to 3 bases. The germline CDR1 and CDR2 sequences are LNHDA and SQIVND (reference sequence). The CDR3 contains 11 residues. The CDR3 sequence: CASTLNTEAFF. CDR3 nucleotide sequence: TGTGCCAGTACTCTGAACACTGAAGCTTTCTTT. The whole variable domain, filled in from reference TRBV19 and TRBJ1-1, reads DGGITQSPKYLFRKEGQNVTLSCEQNLNHDAMYWYRQDPGQGLRLIYYSQIVNDFQKGDIAEGYSVSREKKESFPLTVTSAQKNPTAFYLCASTLNTEAFFGQGTRLTVV.

This rearrangement joins TRBV5-1 to TRBJ1-1, with D possibly matching TRBD1 (6 bases). Looked up from germline, CDR1 is SGHRS and CDR2 is YFSETQ. This CDR3 spans 13 amino acids. V gave up 2 bases and J gave up 5 bases, with 10 bases separating them. CDR3 sequence (DNA): TGCGCCAGCAGCTTTTGGGGGGCGACTGAAGCTTTCTTT. Residues: CASSFWGATEAFF.

This clone occurred a few times. The gene calls are TRBV10-3 and TRBJ1-5, with D maybe TRBD1 (5 bases). This CDR3 region has 12 residues. In germline, CDR1 is ENHRY, CDR2 SYGVKD. The germline V and J ends were trimmed by 11 bases and 1 base, with 9 bases remaining between them. The CDR3 region is CAVRDSNQPQHF. Written as DNA, the CDR3 is TGTGCCGTCCGGGACAGCAATCAGCCCCAGCATTTT.

This clone showed up just once. J is TRBJ2-7 and V is TRBV5-1; TRBD2 aligns across 8 bases. J gave up 0 bases and V 1 base, and 6 bases lay outside the gene matches. Germline CDR1 reads SGHRS; CDR2 reads YFSETQ. This CDR3 is built from 16 residues. The CDR3 loop reads CASSLTVAGSSYEQYF. Here the CDR3 DNA reads TGCGCCAGCAGCTTGACGGTAGCGGGGAGCTCCTACGAGCAGTACTTC.

The V call is TRBV7-2, the J call TRBJ2-5; 9 bases map to TRBD2. CDR1 is SGHTA and CDR2 is FQGNSA in the germline V gene. This CDR3 spans 17 amino acids. J gave up 7 bases and V 1 base, and 13 bases lay outside the gene matches. The CDR3 sequence is CASSLGASGTSGGTQYF. CDR3 nucleotides: TGTGCCAGCAGCTTAGGGGCTAGCGGGACGAGCGGAGGGACCCAGTACTTC.

The chain employs TRBV5-1 and TRBJ2-5; D is tentatively TRBD1 or TRBD2 (5 bases each). The CDR3 totals 15 residues. Deletions cut 3 bases from V and 1 base from J, with 13 bases between. Germline CDR1 SGHRS, CDR2 YFSETQ. CDR3 coding DNA: TGCGCCAGCAGCTACTCGGGACGGATCCAAGAGACCCAGTACTTC. Protein product: CASSYSGRIQETQYF. The full variable domain, rest sourced from reference TRBV5-1 and TRBJ2-5, is KAGVTQTPRYLIKTRGQQVTLSCSPISGHRSVSWYQQTPGQGLQFLFEYFSETQRNKGNFPGRFSGRQFSNSRSEMNVSTLELGDSALYLCASSYSGRIQETQYFGPGTRLLVL.